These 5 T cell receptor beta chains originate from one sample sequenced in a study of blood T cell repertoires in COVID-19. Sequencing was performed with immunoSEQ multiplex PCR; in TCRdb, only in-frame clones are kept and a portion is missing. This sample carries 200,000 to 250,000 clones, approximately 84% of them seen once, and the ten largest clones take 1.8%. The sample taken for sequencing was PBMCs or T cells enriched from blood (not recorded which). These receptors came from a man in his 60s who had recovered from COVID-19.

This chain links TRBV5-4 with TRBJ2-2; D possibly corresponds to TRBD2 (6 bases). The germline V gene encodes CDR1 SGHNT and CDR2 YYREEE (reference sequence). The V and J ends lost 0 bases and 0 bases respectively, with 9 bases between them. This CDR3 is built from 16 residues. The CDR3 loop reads CASSLVGGSNTGELFF. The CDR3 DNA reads TGTGCCAGCAGCTTGGTTGGGGGGTCGAACACCGGGGAGCTGTTTTTT.

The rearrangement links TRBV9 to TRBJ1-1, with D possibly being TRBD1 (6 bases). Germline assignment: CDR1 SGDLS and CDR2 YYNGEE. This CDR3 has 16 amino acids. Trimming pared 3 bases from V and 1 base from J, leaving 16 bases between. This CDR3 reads CASSAQYRAANTEAFF. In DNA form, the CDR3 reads TGTGCCAGCAGCGCCCAATACAGGGCTGCGAACACTGAAGCTTTCTTT.

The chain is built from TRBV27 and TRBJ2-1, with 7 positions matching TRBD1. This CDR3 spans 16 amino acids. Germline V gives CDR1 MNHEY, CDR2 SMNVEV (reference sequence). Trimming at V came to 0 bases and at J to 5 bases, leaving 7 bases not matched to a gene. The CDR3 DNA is TGTGCCAGCAGTTTATCAAGACAGGGTTTCGACAATGAGCAGTTCTTC. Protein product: CASSLSRQGFDNEQFF.

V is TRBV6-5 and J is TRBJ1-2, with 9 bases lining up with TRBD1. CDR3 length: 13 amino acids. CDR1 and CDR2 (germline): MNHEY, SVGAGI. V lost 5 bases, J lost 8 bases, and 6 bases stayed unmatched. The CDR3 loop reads CASSRQGEGGYTF. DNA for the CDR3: TGTGCCAGCAGTCGACAGGGGGAAGGAGGCTACACCTTC.

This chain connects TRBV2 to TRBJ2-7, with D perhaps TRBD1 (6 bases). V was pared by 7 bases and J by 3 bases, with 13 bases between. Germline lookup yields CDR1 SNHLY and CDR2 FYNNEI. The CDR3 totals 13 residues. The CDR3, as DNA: TGTGCCAGCAAACCCGGGACAAACTACGAGCAGTACTTC. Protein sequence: CASKPGTNYEQYF.